Described below is a single TCR beta chain sequence and its context. Its cognate antigen is unknown. Trimming left V 5 bases short and J 3 bases short, with 8 bases between. The CDR3 is made up of 12 amino acids. CDR1 and CDR2 (germline): PRHDT, FYEKMQ (reference sequence). This sample was included in a study of vaccination effects on CD4 cells after COVID-19. Using viral peptide pools, the ViraFEST assay grew out antigen-specific CD4+ T cells prior to sequencing. When 10 to 11 days of culture had elapsed, CD4+ T cells were isolated. Vaccine administered to participants consisted of two doses of either BNT162b2 or mRNA-1273. IL-2 medium supplanted half the medium on days 3 and 7. Libraries were prepared by immunoSEQ multiplex PCR; TCRdb keeps only in-frame clonotypes and omits some of them. The data show 30,000 to 40,000 clones, about 70% seen once.

This TCR was sampled from a human donor who received a COVID-19 vaccine. The source material was CD4+ T cells from PBMCs cultured with HCoV-229E spike peptides, sampled after COVID-19 vaccination. The chain links TRBV13 to TRBJ2-7; D not certain. Here the CDR3 DNA reads TGTGCCAGCAGCCCCGCACGCTACGAGCAGTACTTC. Translating it yields CASSPARYEQYF. Full variable domain (outside the CDR3, taken from reference TRBV13 and TRBJ2-7): AAGVIQSPRHLIKEKRETATLKCYPIPRHDTVYWYQQGPGQDPQFLISFYEKMQSDKGSIPDRFSAQQFSDYHSELNMSSLELGDSALYFCASSPARYEQYFGPGTRLTVT.